This TCR beta chain was recorded in a study of T-cell memory formation after mild COVID-19. The sample holds one count of this clonotype. This sequence may be a read error, since a much larger clone differs from it by one base. The germline CDR1 and CDR2 sequences are MNHEY and SMNVEV (reference sequence). Trimming took 8 bases from V and 3 from J, leaving 16 bases between them. This CDR3 has 14 residues. TCRdb used MiXCR to reprocess the 5' RACE reads, holding one entry per CDR3 protein. The data contain about 360,000 distinct CDR3 sequences, 13% to 15% of them seen just once; the ten biggest clones take up about 20%.

This sequence joins TRBV27 and TRBJ1-2; D call uncertain. The sequence came from a man in his late teens or twenties who had mild COVID-19 (a few samples of this study predate the infection). Cell type and time point are not known. Sample: PBMCs or a T cell subset sorted from them (not recorded which). CDR3 protein: CASGSNQDYYGYTF. The CDR3 DNA reads TGTGCCAGCGGTTCCAACCAGGACTACTATGGCTACACCTTC.